Listed below are T cell receptor beta chains from one sample, sequenced in a study of beta chain features in type 1 diabetes. Profiling relied on immunoSEQ multiplex PCR, and the TCRdb table lists in-frame clones only, not all of them. Here the sample spans 150,000 or so clones, around a tenth being singletons. Sequenced material: central memory CD4+ T cells from blood. The receptors were sampled from a man between 18 and 29 years old in good health. Each CDR3 is given with its conserved first and last residue. Each record gives: J gene, V gene, CDR3 protein.

>TRBJ1-5|TRBV11-2
CASSTQSSPQHF
>TRBJ2-5|TRBV5-1
CASSLARSGGAGGETQYF
>TRBJ2-2|TRBV12-5
CASGFQSGELFF
>TRBJ2-1|TRBV6-6
CASSSTSEQFF
>TRBJ2-7|TRBV4-2
CASSRLSGQGSYEQYF
>TRBJ2-3|TRBV7-8
CASSHRLAGFTDTQYF
>TRBJ2-5|TRBV5-4
CASSLERRAETQYF
>TRBJ1-3|TRBV11-2
CASSLQPGQGQNTIYF
>TRBJ2-1|TRBV11-2
CASSPGLAGGRIYPFF
>TRBJ2-1|TRBV6-1
CASRMAGGYNEQFF
>TRBJ1-5|TRBV5-1
CASSPSGQGINQPQHF
>TRBJ1-1|TRBV7-9
CAGGRGNTEAFF
>TRBJ1-1|TRBV18
CASSGQENTEAFF
>TRBJ2-5|TRBV7-7
CASSLNHGLGETQYF
>TRBJ2-7|TRBV7-6
CASSRGTGSYEQYF
>TRBJ2-5|TRBV7-2
CASSLVVGGGGAAYETQYF
>TRBJ2-4|TRBV7-9
CASSLRSDRGAKNIQYF
>TRBJ1-6|TRBV13
CASREGGLGNSPLHF
>TRBJ1-1|TRBV6-5
CASSYSTLNTEAFF
>TRBJ2-3|TRBV7-9
CASRASGADTQYF
>TRBJ2-2|TRBV5-1
CASSATGGTGELFF
>TRBJ1-4|TRBV7-2
CASSIGQGLSEKLFF